One sample yielded the 11 T cell receptor beta chains listed below, sequenced in a study of shared clonotypes between healthy human individuals. Generated by immunoSEQ multiplex PCR, the TCRdb table keeps only in-frame clones and is missing some. The top ten hold 12% of the sample, which has hundreds of thousands of clones, roughly 80% seen once. Specimen: PBMCs. Source of these receptors: a woman between 40 and 55 years old in good health. Some clones in this sample may be carry-over from other donors' samples.

This chain connects TRBV15 to TRBJ2-1; 7 positions agree with TRBD1. Germline assignment: CDR1 LNHNV and CDR2 YYDKDF (reference sequence). Trimming removed 9 bases from V and 1 base from J; junction bases left unmatched: 6. CDR3 size: 14 residues. In DNA, the CDR3 is TGTGCCACTTCCCGGGGACAGTCCTACAATGAGCAGTTCTTC. Translation gives CATSRGQSYNEQFF.

The chain carries TRBV6-5 and TRBJ2-2; 8 bases align to TRBD2. This CDR3 comprises 15 residues. The V gene end was trimmed by 0 bases and the J gene end by 7 bases; junction bases not matched to a gene: 4. Germline CDR1 is MNHEY and CDR2 is SVGAGI. The CDR3 protein is CASSYSSGTVGELFF. CDR3 in DNA: TGTGCCAGCAGTTACTCTAGCGGGACGGTCGGGGAGCTGTTTTTT.

The V and J genes are TRBV6-1 and TRBJ2-3, with D uncertain. The germline V gene has CDR1 MNHNS and CDR2 SASEGT. The length of the CDR3 is 13 residues. V lost 7 bases and J lost 3, with 11 bases in between. The CDR3 reads CASNPGGTDTQYF. In DNA form, the CDR3 reads TGTGCCAGCAACCCCGGCGGAACAGATACGCAGTATTTT.

About this clone itself: A far larger clone is just one base off, so this is likely a read error. The same CDR3 also results from other DNA sequences found in this sample. The chain recombines TRBV6-5 with TRBJ1-1; D not resolved. In germline, CDR1 is MNHEY, CDR2 SVGAGI. CDR3 length: 14 amino acids. Between the trimmed V and J ends, which lost 0 bases and 11 bases, there was a span of 16 bases. The CDR3, as DNA: TGTGCCAGCAGTTACTCGACAACTGGGGTCGAGGCTTTCTTT. It translates to CASSYSTTGVEAFF.

This clone appeared once. The chain's CDR3 is CASSYLDGLYEQYF. The CDR3 nucleotides are TGTGCCAGCAGTTACCTGGACGGTTTGTACGAGCAGTACTTC. The genes are TRBV6-5 and TRBJ2-7, with unresolved D. Deletions cut 2 bases from V and 4 bases from J, with 12 bases between. The CDR3 runs 14 residues. Germline V gives CDR1 MNHEY, CDR2 SVGAGI.

This chain joins TRBV27 and TRBJ2-3; no firm D call. Trimming removed 1 base at V and 1 base at J, with 6 bases between. The germline V gene has CDR1 MNHEY and CDR2 SMNVEV (reference sequence). CDR3 length: 14 residues. The chain's CDR3 is CASSLYVGTDTQYF. For the CDR3, the DNA is TGTGCCAGCAGTTTATATGTAGGCACAGATACGCAGTATTTT.

Concerning this clone: A much larger clone sits a single nucleotide away, making a read error possible. The identical CDR3 is also encoded by other nucleotide sequences in the sample. The chain employs TRBV28 and TRBJ1-1; D is perhaps TRBD1 (5 bases). CDR1 and CDR2 (germline): MDHEN, SYDVKM. V gave up 5 bases and J gave up 3 bases, with 13 bases separating them. The CDR3 covers 14 residues. The CDR3 reads CASSAQGVDTEAFF. The CDR3 bases are TGTGCCAGCAGTGCGCAGGGAGTGGACACTGAAGCTTTCTTT.

This chain connects TRBV4-1 to TRBJ2-1, with TRBD2 as a possible D gene (6 bases). The CDR3 extends over 15 amino acids. Germline CDR1 is MGHRA and CDR2 is YSYEKL. V was pared by 1 base and J by 0 bases, with 7 bases between. Written as DNA, the CDR3 is TGCGCCAGCAGCCAAGGGACTAACTCCTACAATGAGCAGTTCTTC. Residues: CASSQGTNSYNEQFF.

The chain couples TRBV7-8 to TRBJ2-7; 7 bases agree with TRBD1. The CDR3 has 14 amino acids. Germline assignment: CDR1 SGHVS and CDR2 FQNEAQ. V was pared by 4 bases and J by 2 bases, with 5 bases of the junction left unmatched. CDR3 DNA sequence: TGTGCCAGCAGCTCCGGACAGGTCCCCTACGAGCAGTACTTC. This codes for CASSSGQVPYEQYF.

About this clone itself: This may arise from a read error, as a much more abundant clone is one base away. This CDR3 is also generated by other DNA sequences in the sample. The chain has TRBV6-5 and TRBJ2-7, with D maybe TRBD1 (6 bases). Per the germline V gene, CDR1 is MNHEY and CDR2 is SVGAGI. V was cut by 9 bases and J by 2 bases, with 17 bases left in between. The CDR3 covers 14 residues. CDR3 sequence (DNA): TGTGCCAGTAGTCCCCCGGGACAAGCCTACGAGCAGTACTTC. This sequence encodes CASSPPGQAYEQYF.

The CDR3 sequence: CASKLAVQTNEQFF. The CDR3 DNA reads as TGTGCCAGTAAACTAGCGGTACAGACGAATGAGCAGTTCTTC. The chain is built from TRBV19 and TRBJ2-1; 8 nucleotides align to TRBD2. Germline CDR1 reads LNHDA; CDR2 reads SQIVND (reference sequence). V lost 7 bases to trimming and J lost 7 bases; unmatched junction nucleotides: 9. The CDR3 contains 14 residues.